These T cell receptor beta chains were read from a single sample in a study of blood T cells in healthy people across ages. TCRdb passed the 5' RACE reads through MiXCR, listing each CDR3 protein once. The sample consists of around 1,600,000 distinct CDR3 sequences, 40% to 45% of them appearing once. Sample: blood. The receptors shown here come from a woman under 30 in good health. Each CDR3 is given with its conserved first and last residue. A D gene is named only where the DNA matches it firmly. Clone sizes are given selectively: once, few, many, or a class where the clone is expanded.

clone_size: .
v_call: TRBV12-3/TRBV12-4
d_call: TRBD2
j_call: TRBJ2-3
cdr3_aa: CASNSWEGSLPQYF
cdr3_nt: TGTGCCAGCAACTCTTGGGAGGGTTCCCTTCCGCAGTATTTT

clone_size: .
v_call: TRBV6-6
d_call: TRBD1
j_call: TRBJ1-5
cdr3_aa: CAESTGGYQPQHF
cdr3_nt: TGTGCCGAATCTACAGGGGGCTATCAGCCCCAGCATTTT

clone_size: few
v_call: TRBV20-1
d_call: TRBD2
j_call: TRBJ2-3
cdr3_aa: CSAALAGSTDTQYF
cdr3_nt: TGCAGTGCTGCTCTAGCGGGGAGCACAGATACGCAGTATTTT

clone_size: few
v_call: TRBV12-3/TRBV12-4
d_call: .
j_call: TRBJ1-2
cdr3_aa: CASSLLPPPKINYGYTF
cdr3_nt: TGTGCCAGCAGTTTACTTCCCCCGCCGAAGATTAACTATGGCTACACCTTC

clone_size: .
v_call: TRBV7-2
d_call: TRBD2
j_call: TRBJ2-3
cdr3_aa: CASILAGGTDTQYF
cdr3_nt: TGTGCCAGCATCCTAGCGGGGGGCACAGATACGCAGTATTTT

clone_size: .
v_call: TRBV20-1
d_call: .
j_call: TRBJ2-3
cdr3_aa: CSARDWADHTDTQYF
cdr3_nt: TGCAGTGCTAGAGATTGGGCGGACCACACAGATACGCAGTATTTT

clone_size: few
v_call: TRBV6-1
d_call: .
j_call: TRBJ1-2
cdr3_aa: CASSTEGGGNYGYTF
cdr3_nt: TGTGCCAGCAGTACCGAAGGGGGGGGTAACTATGGCTACACCTTC

clone_size: .
v_call: TRBV30
d_call: .
j_call: TRBJ1-2
cdr3_aa: CAWTGANYGYTF
cdr3_nt: TGTGCCTGGACAGGAGCTAACTATGGCTACACCTTC

clone_size: .
v_call: TRBV20-1
d_call: .
j_call: TRBJ2-7
cdr3_aa: CSATIPGPKSSYEQYF
cdr3_nt: TGCAGTGCTACCATCCCGGGACCGAAGAGCTCCTACGAGCAGTACTTC

clone_size: few
v_call: TRBV5-4
d_call: TRBD2
j_call: TRBJ2-3
cdr3_aa: CASSHDGRTTDTQYF
cdr3_nt: TGTGCCAGCAGCCACGACGGGAGGACCACAGATACGCAGTATTTT

clone_size: .
v_call: TRBV4-3
d_call: .
j_call: TRBJ1-2
cdr3_aa: CASSQEYRGVYYGYTF
cdr3_nt: TGCGCCAGCAGCCAAGAATATAGGGGAGTATATTATGGCTACACCTTC

clone_size: few
v_call: TRBV20-1
d_call: .
j_call: TRBJ1-4
cdr3_aa: CSARDIQSLKLFF
cdr3_nt: TGCAGTGCTAGAGATATACAGTCGCTAAAACTGTTTTTT

clone_size: .
v_call: TRBV19
d_call: .
j_call: TRBJ1-5
cdr3_aa: CASSLQGLLNQPQHF
cdr3_nt: TGTGCCAGTAGTCTACAGGGCCTTCTGAATCAGCCCCAGCATTTT

clone_size: few
v_call: TRBV10-3
d_call: .
j_call: TRBJ2-7
cdr3_aa: CAISESIFRGEQYF
cdr3_nt: TGTGCCATCAGTGAGTCAATTTTTCGGGGCGAGCAGTACTTC

clone_size: .
v_call: TRBV11-2
d_call: .
j_call: TRBJ2-3
cdr3_aa: CASSLGRSSAGDTQYF
cdr3_nt: TGTGCCAGCAGCTTAGGACGTTCTAGCGCTGGAGATACGCAGTATTTT

clone_size: .
v_call: TRBV20-1
d_call: .
j_call: TRBJ1-2
cdr3_aa: CSAKIYGYTF
cdr3_nt: TGCAGTGCTAAAATCTATGGCTACACCTTC

clone_size: .
v_call: TRBV18
d_call: .
j_call: TRBJ2-2
cdr3_aa: CASSPRSTPGELFF
cdr3_nt: TGTGCCAGCTCACCACGCTCTACACCCGGGGAGCTGTTTTTT

clone_size: .
v_call: TRBV7-9
d_call: .
j_call: TRBJ2-7
cdr3_aa: CASSHLTAAYEQYF
cdr3_nt: TGTGCCAGCAGCCACTTGACTGCCGCCTACGAGCAGTACTTC

clone_size: .
v_call: TRBV20-1
d_call: .
j_call: TRBJ1-5
cdr3_aa: CSATGRGGFNQPQHF
cdr3_nt: TGCAGTGCTACCGGACGGGGGGGGTTTAATCAGCCCCAGCATTTT

clone_size: few
v_call: TRBV4-3
d_call: .
j_call: TRBJ1-4
cdr3_aa: CASTLGRGAPINEKLFF
cdr3_nt: TGCGCCAGCACCCTTGGACGCGGGGCCCCAATCAATGAAAAACTGTTTTTT

clone_size: .
v_call: TRBV9
d_call: .
j_call: TRBJ2-2
cdr3_aa: CASSPPGNTGELFF
cdr3_nt: TGTGCCAGCAGCCCCCCAGGGAACACCGGGGAGCTGTTTTTT

clone_size: .
v_call: TRBV20-1
d_call: TRBD1
j_call: TRBJ2-2
cdr3_aa: CSALRGRVTGELFF
cdr3_nt: TGCAGTGCTCTCAGGGGGCGCGTCACCGGGGAGCTGTTTTTT